Shown below are 20 T cell receptor beta chains from a single sample sequenced in a study of blood T cell repertoires in COVID-19. Only in-frame clones appear in the TCRdb table, and some are missing; sequencing was by immunoSEQ multiplex PCR. This table holds fewer than 150,000 clones, approximately 80% found once. Sequenced sample: peripheral blood. The receptors derive from a woman aged 40 to 55 with acute or convalescent COVID-19.

The CDR3 spells CASSYQGLYNEQFF. The CDR3 DNA sequence: TGTGCCAGCAGCTACCAGGGCCTATACAATGAGCAGTTCTTC. The V gene is TRBV7-2, the J gene TRBJ2-1, with a tentative D call TRBD1 (5 bases). From germline, CDR1 is SGHTA and CDR2 FQGNSA. This CDR3 comprises 14 residues. V shed 4 bases and J shed 4 bases, with 11 bases lying between them.

The chain combines TRBV18 with TRBJ1-1; maybe TRBD1 (5 bases). The CDR3 loop spans 13 amino acids. V lost 4 bases and J 3 bases, leaving 9 bases between the germline ends. Germline loops: CDR1 KGHSH, CDR2 LQKENI. The chain's CDR3 is CASSRDSYTEAFF. For the CDR3, the DNA is TGTGCCAGCTCACGTGACAGTTACACTGAAGCTTTCTTT.

The V call is TRBV29-1, the J call TRBJ1-6; TRBD1 might be the D (6 bases). This CDR3 has 13 residues. Trimming shortened V by 4 bases and J by 8 bases, and 12 bases separated the two germline ends. Germline V gene lookup returns CDR1 SQVTM and CDR2 ANQGSEA. CDR3 coding DNA: TGCAGCGTTGCCCAGGGGAGGGATTCACCCCTCCACTTT. The encoded protein is CSVAQGRDSPLHF.

This chain connects TRBV5-1 to TRBJ1-1; 7 positions agree with TRBD1. Germline CDR1 and CDR2: SGHRS and YFSETQ. The CDR3 covers 18 residues. J lost 0 bases, V lost 4 bases, and 15 bases had no gene match. The CDR3 DNA follows: TGCGCCAGCAGCCGGGGAAGGGGGCAAGGGTCGGTGAACACTGAAGCTTTCTTT. This gives the protein CASSRGRGQGSVNTEAFF.

This chain joins TRBV24-1 and TRBJ2-3; D may be TRBD1 (5 bases). CDR3 size: 14 residues. Germline assignment: CDR1 KGHDR and CDR2 SFDVKD. Trimming removed 3 bases from V and 6 bases from J, with 12 bases in between. The CDR3 nucleotides are TGTGCCACCAGTGATCGCAGGGCCAGGGATACGCAGTATTTT. Translation gives CATSDRRARDTQYF.

V is TRBV25-1 and J is TRBJ2-7, with 10 bases matching TRBD1. This CDR3 region has 16 residues. V shed 2 bases, J shed 2 bases, and the junction held 6 bases outside the gene matches. Per germline, CDR1 MGHDK and CDR2 SYGVNS. CDR3 residues: CASSEASGTGAYEQYF. For the CDR3, the DNA is TGTGCCAGCAGTGAAGCCTCCGGGACAGGGGCCTACGAGCAGTACTTC.

The V and J genes are TRBV2 and TRBJ1-2; 7 positions agree with TRBD1. J was trimmed by 4 bases and V by 7 bases; bases with no gene match: 6. Germline CDR1 reads SNHLY; CDR2 reads FYNNEI. CDR3 length: 13 residues. CDR3 in amino acids: CASKGQLIYGYTF. In DNA, the CDR3 is TGTGCCAGCAAGGGACAGCTAATCTATGGCTACACCTTC.

V usage is TRBV4-1 and J usage is TRBJ2-2; 9 bases are shared with TRBD1. There are 17 residues in the CDR3. Germline CDR1 is MGHRA and CDR2 is YSYEKL. Trimming at V came to 1 base and at J to 5 bases, leaving 8 bases not matched to a gene. CDR3 in amino acids: CASSQVGLGQGTGELFF. The CDR3, as DNA: TGCGCCAGCAGCCAAGTAGGGCTCGGACAGGGGACCGGGGAGCTGTTTTTT.

The chain uses TRBV23-1 and TRBJ1-1; D remains ambiguous. TRBV23-1 has ORF status, its function being uncertain. CDR3 length equals 14 residues. V gave up 3 bases and J gave up 1 base, with 9 bases separating them. In DNA, the CDR3 is TGCGCCAGCAGTCATATCCCAGGGAACACTGAAGCTTTCTTT. Translated, it gives CASSHIPGNTEAFF.

The rearrangement uses TRBV7-2 and TRBJ2-1; TRBD2 agrees at 12 bases. The junction had 1 base not matched to a gene; V was cut back by 4 bases and J by 3 bases. Germline V gene lookup returns CDR1 SGHTA and CDR2 FQGNSA. The CDR3 is 15 amino acids. The CDR3 sequence is CASSWTSGVYNEQFF. The CDR3 nucleotides are TGTGCCAGCAGCTGGACTAGCGGGGTCTACAATGAGCAGTTCTTC.

Many counts were recorded for this clone. This sequence joins TRBV15 and TRBJ1-2; D gene ambiguous. The germline gives CDR1 LNHNV, CDR2 YYDKDF (reference sequence). The CDR3 covers 15 residues. V shed 1 base and J shed 1 base, with 10 bases lying between them. Here the CDR3 DNA reads TGTGCCACCAGCAGAGTTACTCACCGTAACTATGGCTACACCTTC. Translation gives CATSRVTHRNYGYTF.

The V gene is TRBV6-5, the J gene TRBJ2-1; 8 bases fit TRBD2. CDR1 MNHEY and CDR2 SVGAGI come from the germline V gene. The trim removed 2 bases at V and 4 bases at J, leaving 4 bases unmatched. The CDR3 length is 15 residues. The DNA of the CDR3 is TGTGCCAGCAGTTACGGAGCGGGAGAGTACAATGAGCAGTTCTTC. This encodes CASSYGAGEYNEQFF.

The rearrangement uses TRBV18 and TRBJ2-5; D might be TRBD2 (6 bases). Trimming took 6 bases from V and 4 from J, leaving 12 bases between them. The CDR3 is 13 amino acids. The germline CDR1 and CDR2 sequences are KGHSH and LQKENI. The CDR3 here is CASSENGGETQYF. The CDR3 bases are TGTGCCAGCTCCGAGAACGGGGGAGAGACCCAGTACTTC.

This chain connects TRBV7-9 to TRBJ1-4; 8 nucleotides line up with TRBD1. V shed 8 bases and J 7 bases; nucleotides not matched to a gene: 9. Germline assignment: CDR1 SEHNR and CDR2 FQNEAQ (reference sequence). The CDR3 extends over 14 amino acids. CDR3 DNA: TGTGCCAGCCTAGTCTCAGGGGGCGTTGAAAAACTGTTTTTT. Amino acid sequence: CASLVSGGVEKLFF. The whole variable domain, filled in from reference TRBV7-9 and TRBJ1-4, reads DTGVSQNPRHKITKRGQNVTFRCDPISEHNRLYWYRQTLGQGPEFLTYFQNEAQLEKSRLLSDRFSAERPKGSFSTLEIQRTEQGDSAMYLCASLVSGGVEKLFFGSGTQLSVL.

This clone was seen a single time. The rearrangement uses TRBV27 and TRBJ1-5, with 11 bases aligning to TRBD1. V trimming: 4 bases; J trimming: 6 bases; junction bases outside the gene matches: 5. The CDR3 spans 15 residues. Germline V gene sequence: CDR1 MNHEY, CDR2 SMNVEV (reference sequence). In DNA form, the CDR3 reads TGTGCCAGCAGTTCGGACAGGGGGCGGACTCAGCCCCAGCATTTT. Its translation is CASSSDRGRTQPQHF.

The CDR3 spells CASRTLGAVLGTEAFF. The CDR3 bases are TGTGCCAGTAGGACTTTAGGCGCTGTGTTGGGCACTGAAGCTTTCTTT. This rearrangement joins TRBV19 to TRBJ1-1; no definite D call. With 6 bases removed from V and 4 bases from J, the gap between germline ends came to 21 bases. This CDR3 comprises 16 residues. CDR1 LNHDA and CDR2 SQIVND come from the germline V gene (reference sequence).

The chain links TRBV5-4 to TRBJ1-2; D unclear. The germline V gene has CDR1 SGHNT and CDR2 YYREEE (reference sequence). Trimming left V 0 bases short and J 4 bases short, with 7 bases between. The CDR3 covers 13 residues. The chain's CDR3 is CASSLASGYGYTF. The CDR3 nucleotides are TGTGCCAGCAGCTTGGCGTCAGGCTATGGCTACACCTTC.

The V and J genes are TRBV5-1 and TRBJ2-1; 7 bases agree with TRBD1. Germline V CDR1 and CDR2: SGHRS, YFSETQ. V gave up 4 bases and J gave up 2 bases; unmatched junction bases: 6. The CDR3 runs to 15 residues. The chain's CDR3 is CASSPGQATYNEQFF. The DNA for the CDR3 is TGCGCCAGCAGCCCCGGACAGGCGACCTACAATGAGCAGTTCTTC.

V usage is TRBV25-1 and J usage is TRBJ2-1; TRBD1 agrees at 11 bases. V was pared by 6 bases and J by 4 bases, with 5 bases of the junction left unmatched. Germline values: CDR1 MGHDK, CDR2 SYGVNS. The CDR3 has 15 amino acids. CDR3 sequence: CASRDRGREYNEQFF. The CDR3 nucleotides read TGTGCCAGCAGGGACAGGGGGCGGGAATACAATGAGCAGTTCTTC.

The rearrangement uses TRBV19 and TRBJ1-1; the match to TRBD1 covers 7 bases. The J segment lost 7 bases and the V segment lost 3 bases, leaving 8 bases of the junction unmatched. Germline-derived CDR1 and CDR2 are LNHDA and SQIVND (reference sequence). CDR3 length equals 14 residues. The CDR3, as DNA: TGTGCCAGTAGTATTGGGACAGCGACGAGTGAAGCTTTCTTT. It specifies CASSIGTATSEAFF.